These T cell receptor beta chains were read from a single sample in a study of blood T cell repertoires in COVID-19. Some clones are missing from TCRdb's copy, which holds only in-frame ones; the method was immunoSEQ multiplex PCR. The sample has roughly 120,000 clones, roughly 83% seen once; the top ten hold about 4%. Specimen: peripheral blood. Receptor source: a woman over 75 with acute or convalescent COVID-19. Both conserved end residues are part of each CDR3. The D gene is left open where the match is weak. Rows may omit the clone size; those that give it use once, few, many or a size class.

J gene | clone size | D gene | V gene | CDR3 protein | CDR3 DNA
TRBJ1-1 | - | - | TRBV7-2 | CASSLSAGNTEAFF | TGTGCCAGCAGCCTCAGTGCGGGGAACACTGAAGCTTTCTTT
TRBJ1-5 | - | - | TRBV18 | CASSPNRVESNQPQHF | TGTGCCAGCTCACCGAACCGGGTCGAAAGCAATCAGCCCCAGCATTTT
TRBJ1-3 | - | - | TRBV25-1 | CASSEHVSPGEAGNTIYF | TGTGCCAGCAGTGAACACGTTAGCCCGGGGGAGGCTGGAAACACCATATATTTT
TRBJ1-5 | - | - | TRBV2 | CASSGRGRDQPQHF | TGTGCCAGCTCTGGGAGGGGTAGGGATCAGCCCCAGCATTTT
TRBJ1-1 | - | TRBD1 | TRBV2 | CASSLDRGNTEAFF | TGTGCCAGCAGTTTGGACAGGGGGAACACTGAAGCTTTCTTT
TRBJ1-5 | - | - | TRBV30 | CAWSKDSRNQPQHF | TGTGCCTGGAGTAAGGACAGTCGCAATCAGCCCCAGCATTTT
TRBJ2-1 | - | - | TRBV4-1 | CASSQDYRRALYNEQFF | TGCGCCAGCAGCCAAGATTATCGGCGGGCTTTATACAATGAGCAGTTCTTC
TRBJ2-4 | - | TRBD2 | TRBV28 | CASSLYRREAKNIQYF | TGTGCCAGCAGTTTGTATCGGCGGGAGGCCAAAAACATTCAGTACTTC
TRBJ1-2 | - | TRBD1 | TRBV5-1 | CASSLIPGTGDGYGYTF | TGCGCCAGCAGCCTCATTCCCGGGACAGGTGACGGCTATGGCTACACCTTC
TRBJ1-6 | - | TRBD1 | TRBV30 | CAWSVNRQGDPLHF | TGTGCCTGGAGTGTAAACAGACAGGGAGACCCCCTCCACTTT
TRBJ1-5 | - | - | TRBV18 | CASSPRREGNQPQHF | TGTGCCAGCTCACCAAGGAGGGAAGGCAATCAGCCCCAGCATTTT
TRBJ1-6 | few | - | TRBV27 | CASSLQTYNSPLHF | TGTGCCAGCAGTTTACAGACTTATAATTCACCCCTCCACTTT
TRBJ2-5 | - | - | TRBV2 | CASSGNREETQYF | TGTGCCAGCAGTGGAAATAGAGAAGAGACCCAGTACTTC
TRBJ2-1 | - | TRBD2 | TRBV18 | CASSPALTSGVNEQFF | TGTGCCAGCTCCCCCGCCTTGACTAGCGGGGTTAATGAGCAGTTCTTC
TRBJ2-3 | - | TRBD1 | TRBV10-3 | CAISGTGQATDTQYF | TGTGCCATCAGTGGGACAGGCCAAGCCACAGATACGCAGTATTTT